This entry lists 24 T cell receptor beta chains sequenced from one sample in a study of graft-versus-host responses after intestinal transplantation. Some clones are missing from TCRdb's copy, which holds only in-frame ones; the method was immunoSEQ multiplex PCR. The sample holds just over 40,000 clones; about 89% are singletons and the top ten take approximately 2.2%. The sample consisted of PBMCs, taken 300 to 320 days after intestinal transplant. These receptor sequences come from a human patient who received an intestinal transplant, so some T cells may come from the graft donor.

This clone was found once. This chain connects TRBV5-1 to TRBJ2-2; perhaps TRBD2 as D (6 bases). CDR1 and CDR2 from the germline V gene are SGHRS and YFSETQ. The CDR3 is 14 amino acids. Trimming stripped 2 bases from V and 2 bases from J, with 7 bases between. Here the CDR3 DNA reads TGCGCCAGCAGCTTACTAGCAAACACCGGGGAGCTGTTTTTT. Protein product: CASSLLANTGELFF.

This chain links TRBV5-5 with TRBJ2-7; 10 bases match TRBD1. Germline loops: CDR1 SGHKS, CDR2 YYEKEE (reference sequence). V dropped 5 bases and J dropped 0; count of bases not matched to a gene: 14. The CDR3 is 18 amino acids. CDR3 sequence (DNA): TGTGCCAGCAGTTTTATACGAGACAGGGGGCTAAGCTCCTACGAGCAGTACTTC. The encoded protein is CASSFIRDRGLSSYEQYF.

The rearrangement uses TRBV4-1 and TRBJ2-1; D is uncertain. The V gene lost 0 bases and the J gene lost 2 bases, with 23 bases spanning the gap. Per the germline V gene, CDR1 is MGHRA and CDR2 is YSYEKL. The CDR3 runs 20 residues. The CDR3 DNA follows: TGCGCCAGCAGCCAAGAGGATTTGGTCGTGGCGCCTCCCCCCTACAATGAGCAGTTCTTC. As protein: CASSQEDLVVAPPPYNEQFF.

This chain joins TRBV4-2 and TRBJ2-1; D possibly corresponds to TRBD2 (6 bases). The CDR3 contains 18 residues. V was cut by 0 bases and J by 7 bases, with 22 bases left in between. Germline CDR1 LGHNA, CDR2 YNFKEQ. CDR3 in DNA: TGTGCCAGCAGCCAAGAGTTGGGACTGCTATCACGACCTAATGAGCAGTTCTTC. Translating gives CASSQELGLLSRPNEQFF.

The gene calls are TRBV4-1 and TRBJ2-7; 7 bases are shared with TRBD2. The CDR3 consists of 15 residues. V lost 3 bases, J lost 4 bases, and 9 bases stayed unmatched. Germline CDR1 and CDR2: MGHRA and YSYEKL. The CDR3 DNA reads as TGCGCCAGCAGCCAGAGCGGGGCGAGTTTGTACGAGCAGTACTTC. It specifies CASSQSGASLYEQYF.

A single count supports this clone. This chain joins TRBV7-3 and TRBJ1-1; D might be TRBD1 (5 bases). The CDR3 is 13 amino acids. V gave up 0 bases and J gave up 4 bases, with 6 bases separating them. Germline lookup yields CDR1 SGHTA and CDR2 FQGTGA. CDR3: CASSLTGVTEAFF. The CDR3 DNA reads as TGTGCCAGCAGCTTAACGGGGGTCACTGAAGCTTTCTTT. Using reference TRBV7-3 and TRBJ1-1 for the parts outside the CDR3, the full variable domain is GAGVSQTPSNKVTEKGKYVELRCDPISGHTALYWYRQSLGQGPEFLIYFQGTGAADDSGLPNDRFFAVRPEGSVSTLKIQRTERGDSAVYLCASSLTGVTEAFFGQGTRLTVV.

About this clone itself: The germline gene is not matched at one end of the junction; a read error may be the cause. The J gene is TRBJ2-1, the V gene TRBV19; weak D call: TRBD2 (5 bases). From germline, CDR1 is LNHDA and CDR2 SQIVND (reference sequence). The CDR3 loop spans 14 amino acids. Here the CDR3 reads CASSLEGVYNEQFF. The CDR3 nucleotides read TGTGCCAGTAGTCTAGAGGGAGTCTACAATGAGCAGTTCTTC.

This clone was seen only a few times. The CDR3 nucleotides read TGTGCTAGTGGCCCCGGGACAGTTTTCACCGGGGAGCTGTTTTTT. This translates into CASGPGTVFTGELFF. This sequence joins TRBV12-5 and TRBJ2-2; TRBD1 agrees at 7 bases. Germline loops: CDR1 LGHNT, CDR2 FRNRAP. V gave up 6 bases and J gave up 4 bases; unmatched junction bases: 8. This CDR3 has 15 residues.

The rearrangement links TRBV28 to TRBJ2-5; D may match TRBD1 or TRBD2 (6 bases each). V was clipped by 7 bases and J by 0 bases, with 15 bases between them. The germline V gene encodes CDR1 MDHEN and CDR2 SYDVKM. The CDR3 covers 15 residues. CDR3 sequence reads: CASKGGQIDQETQYF. CDR3 coding DNA: TGTGCCAGCAAGGGGGGACAAATCGACCAAGAGACCCAGTACTTC. The whole variable domain, remainder taken from reference TRBV28 and TRBJ2-5, is DVKVTQSSRYLVKRTGEKVFLECVQDMDHENMFWYRQDPGLGLRLIYFSYDVKMKEKGDIPEGYSVSREKKERFSLILESASTNQTSMYLCASKGGQIDQETQYFGPGTRLLVL.

V gene TRBV15 combines with J gene TRBJ2-2; D not resolved. CDR1 is LNHNV, CDR2 YYDKDF, per germline (reference sequence). CDR3 size: 14 residues. The V end was cut by 0 bases, the J end by 7 bases, with 9 bases between. CDR3 nucleotide sequence: TGTGCCACCAGCAGAGATTCGTCGTACGGGGAGCTGTTTTTT. Amino acid sequence: CATSRDSSYGELFF.

This rearrangement joins TRBV11-2 to TRBJ2-1; no reliable D call. The CDR3 totals 16 residues. V was shortened by 2 bases and J by 4 bases, with 15 bases between the two germline ends. Germline CDR1 and CDR2: SGHAT and FQNNGV. The CDR3 region has the DNA TGTGCCAGCAGCTTAATTGAATCGATGGGATACAATGAGCAGTTCTTC. It is translated as CASSLIESMGYNEQFF.

The chain links TRBV2 to TRBJ2-1, with D tentatively TRBD1 or TRBD2 (7 bases each). V gave up 11 bases and J gave up 8 bases, with 25 bases separating them. Looked up from germline, CDR1 is SNHLY and CDR2 is FYNNEI. The CDR3 sequence is 15 residues long. CDR3 DNA sequence: TGTGCCGATGCCTCGCCAGGGGGGGGGCCGGATGAGCAGTTCTTC. Protein: CADASPGGGPDEQFF.

The chain joins TRBV28 to TRBJ1-5; a possible D gene is TRBD1 (5 bases). CDR1 and CDR2 (germline): MDHEN, SYDVKM. This CDR3 has 14 residues. V lost 7 bases and J lost 5, with 15 bases in between. CDR3 bases: TGTGCCAGCAACACGGGGGAGGAGGATCAGCCCCAGCATTTT. It codes for CASNTGEEDQPQHF.

This clone showed up just once. J is TRBJ1-1 and V is TRBV6-5; D gene uncertain. This CDR3 has 13 amino acids. V dropped 7 bases and J dropped 1 base, with 10 bases sitting between them. Germline assignment: CDR1 MNHEY and CDR2 SVGAGI. This CDR3 reads CASIFRGNTEAFF. The CDR3 nucleotides are TGTGCCAGCATTTTTCGGGGGAACACTGAAGCTTTCTTT.

V is TRBV28 and J is TRBJ2-1; 7 positions match TRBD1. V gave up 7 bases and J gave up 0 bases; unmatched junction bases: 6. The CDR3 has 15 residues. Germline V gene sequence: CDR1 MDHEN, CDR2 SYDVKM. The CDR3 DNA reads TGTGCCAGCATCAAGACAGGGAGCTCCTACAATGAGCAGTTCTTC. Amino acids: CASIKTGSSYNEQFF.

Written as DNA, the CDR3 is TGTGCCAGCACTCAGACAGGGGGCTTAGAGCAGTACTTC. Translated, it gives CASTQTGGLEQYF. The gene calls are TRBV28 and TRBJ2-7, with 10 bases aligning to TRBD1. This CDR3 has 13 residues. The germline gives CDR1 MDHEN, CDR2 SYDVKM. Trimming removed 7 bases from V and 7 bases from J; junction bases left unmatched: 7.

The chain is built from TRBV10-3 and TRBJ1-1; weak D call: TRBD1 (5 bases). Germline V gene lookup returns CDR1 ENHRY and CDR2 SYGVKD. The V gene lost 5 bases and the J gene lost 4 bases, with 8 bases spanning the gap. The CDR3 extends over 12 amino acids. In nucleotides, the CDR3 is TGTGCCATCAGTATGGGGGGCACTGAAGCTTTCTTT. It is translated as CAISMGGTEAFF.

This clone was recorded only once. This sequence joins TRBV15 and TRBJ2-3; 16 bases match TRBD2. Germline V gene data show CDR1 as LNHNV and CDR2 as YYDKDF (reference sequence). Trimming at V came to 2 bases and at J to 3 bases, leaving 8 bases not matched to a gene. This CDR3 comprises 19 residues. The CDR3 is CATSRPSGTSGGATDTQYF. The CDR3 DNA is TGTGCCACCAGCAGACCCTCCGGGACTAGCGGGGGGGCAACAGATACGCAGTATTTT.

CDR3 DNA sequence: TGTGCCAGCAGCTCGGGACAGTTGACTGAAGCTTTCTTT. Residues: CASSSGQLTEAFF. This sequence joins TRBV9 and TRBJ1-1, with 7 positions matching TRBD1. V trimming: 4 bases; J trimming: 5 bases; junction bases outside the gene matches: 5. Per the germline V gene, CDR1 is SGDLS and CDR2 is YYNGEE. The CDR3 length is 13 residues.

This clone appeared once. The chain is built from TRBV10-1 and TRBJ2-2; 8 bases line up with TRBD2. The CDR3 spans 16 residues. V lost 0 bases to trimming and J lost 3 bases; unmatched junction nucleotides: 3. Germline V gene data show CDR1 as WNHNN and CDR2 as SYGVQD (reference sequence). CDR3 bases: TGCGCCAGCAGTGAGTCCGGAGCGGGAGACACCGGGGAGCTGTTTTTT. This codes for CASSESGAGDTGELFF.

This chain links TRBV6-1 with TRBJ1-2, with TRBD1 matching over 7 bases. V lost 3 bases and J lost 7; bases outside the gene matches: 8. Germline V gene data show CDR1 as MNHNS and CDR2 as SASEGT. This CDR3 is built from 14 residues. As DNA, the CDR3 is TGTGCCAGCAGTGACTTGACAGGGCCGGGTGGCTACACCTTC. This gives the protein CASSDLTGPGGYTF.

This clone was detected only once. The chain links TRBV4-1 to TRBJ1-6; weak D call: TRBD1 (5 bases). The CDR3 has 18 residues. The V gene's germline CDR1 is MGHRA and CDR2 YSYEKL. V lost 1 base and J lost 0, with 13 bases in between. This CDR3 reads CASSQVGAVGSYNSPLHF. CDR3 DNA: TGCGCCAGCAGCCAAGTTGGGGCAGTCGGCTCCTATAATTCACCCCTCCACTTT.

The V gene is TRBV28, the J gene TRBJ2-7, with TRBD1 matching 9 bases. Germline lookup yields CDR1 MDHEN and CDR2 SYDVKM. J lost 3 bases, V lost 8 bases, and 11 bases had no gene match. CDR3 length: 15 residues. The CDR3 loop is CASCFRDREFYEQYF. The CDR3 DNA sequence: TGTGCCAGCTGCTTCCGGGACAGGGAGTTCTACGAGCAGTACTTC.

V and J are TRBV6-4 and TRBJ2-5; perhaps TRBD2 as D (6 bases). Germline-derived CDR1 and CDR2 are MRHNA and SNTAGT. V lost 0 bases to trimming and J lost 5 bases, with 13 bases between them. CDR3 length: 15 amino acids. The CDR3 DNA is TGTGCCAGCAGTGACTCGAAAAGGGGAGGCGAGACCCAGTACTTC. It translates to CASSDSKRGGETQYF.